This TCR beta chain derives from a study of T cells after yellow fever vaccination. Regarding this clonotype: The junction differs from germline at one of its ends, possibly a read error.

Synthesis of TCR cDNA relied on 5'RACE template switching, which attached a universal primer site and UMIs. One entry per CDR3 protein results from TCRdb running MiXCR on the 5' RACE reads. This sample carries about 85,000 distinct CDR3 sequences, roughly 13% of them seen once, and the ten largest clones take around 24%. In germline, CDR1 is SGHNT, CDR2 YYREEE (reference sequence). The CDR3 has 12 residues. Findings and caveats of the study: A weaker secondary response peaked on day 5, the primary on day 15. Only a minor proportion of clonotypes was detected across both CD4 and CD8 compartments. Researchers cautioned that FACS-sorted repertoires could harbor abundant clonotypes contaminating from the bulk population.

The V gene is TRBV5-4, the J gene TRBJ1-4; 12 bases match TRBD1. The source was CD8+ T cells not binding an NS4B(214-222) dextramer, sorted from PBMCs, collected less than 25 days after the first yellow fever vaccination. This sequence originates from a man aged 18 to 29 who received the YFV17D yellow fever vaccine. CDR3 nucleotide sequence: TGTGCCAGCAGGGGACAGGGGGCGGAGTGGAGTTTT. Protein: CASRGQGAEWSF.